This entry lists 15 T cell receptor beta chains sequenced from one sample in a study of T cells in Graves' hyperthyroidism and ophthalmopathy. What was amplified from RNA transcripts were TCR beta CDR3 regions. First-round RT-PCR of the TCR CDR3 relied on the HTBI primer set. TCRdb re-called the multiplex PCR reads through MiXCR, storing one row per CDR3 protein. Found here are fewer than 750,000 distinct CDR3 sequences, 14% of them singletons; the top ten hold roughly an eighth. The sample taken for sequencing was blood. The receptors here all came from a woman aged 45-65 years with Graves' ophthalmopathy.

This clonotype was seen at least ten times. J is TRBJ2-1 and V is TRBV18; no definite D call. The CDR3 runs 15 residues. Trimming took 6 bases from V and 7 from J, leaving 19 bases between them. Germline CDR1 KGHSH, CDR2 LQKENI. The CDR3 DNA reads as TGTGCCAGCTCGCCAGGCGGTTGGGATCTAAATGAGCAGTTCTTC. Translating gives CASSPGGWDLNEQFF.

This clonotype was seen repeatedly, ten times or more. This rearrangement joins TRBV6-1 to TRBJ1-1, with unresolved D. In germline, CDR1 is MNHNS, CDR2 SASEGT. The length of the CDR3 is 18 residues. Trimming cost V 3 bases and J 3 bases, with 23 bases left between them. CDR3 amino acids: CASSERPDGRYLDTEAFF. Here the CDR3 DNA reads TGTGCCAGCAGTGAGAGACCGGACGGGCGTTATTTGGACACTGAAGCTTTCTTT.

This clonotype was observed at least ten times. The CDR3: CASSFAFRGTYEQYF. The CDR3 DNA reads TGTGCCAGCAGTTTTGCTTTTCGGGGTACCTACGAGCAGTACTTC. This chain uses TRBV28 with TRBJ2-7, with D perhaps TRBD2 (5 bases). This CDR3 is built from 15 residues. Trimming removed 3 bases at V and 2 bases at J, with 14 bases between. Per the germline V gene, CDR1 is MDHEN and CDR2 is SYDVKM.

This clonotype was seen ten or more times. The chain is built from TRBV7-8 and TRBJ1-1; TRBD1 might be the D (5 bases). The CDR3 spans 17 residues. Germline assignment: CDR1 SGHVS and CDR2 FQNEAQ. Trimming took 1 base from V and 5 from J, leaving 20 bases between them. This CDR3 is CASSLEGFGGMGTEAFF. CDR3 nucleotides: TGTGCCAGCAGCTTAGAGGGGTTCGGGGGGATGGGAACTGAAGCTTTCTTT.

This clonotype was detected many times. V gene TRBV30 combines with J gene TRBJ2-2; 10 bases map to TRBD2. Trimming removed 3 bases from V and 1 base from J; junction bases left unmatched: 2. The CDR3 consists of 15 residues. Germline lookup yields CDR1 GTSNPN and CDR2 SVGIG (reference sequence). CDR3: CAWRVAGGNTGELFF. CDR3 DNA: TGTGCCTGGAGGGTAGCGGGAGGGAACACCGGGGAGCTGTTTTTT.

This clonotype was counted many times. The chain recombines TRBV6-2 or TRBV6-3 with TRBJ2-1; 9 bases are shared with TRBD2. The CDR3 is 15 residues long. From germline, CDR1 is MNHEY and CDR2 SVGEGT. Germline trimming cut 2 bases from V and 3 bases from J; bases unmatched to any gene: 2. CDR3 loop: CASSYVAGDYNEQFF. The DNA for the CDR3 is TGTGCCAGCAGTTACGTAGCGGGAGACTACAATGAGCAGTTCTTC.

This clonotype was found many times. The gene calls are TRBV5-1 and TRBJ2-7, with 7 bases that match TRBD2. The CDR3 covers 15 residues. Trimming took 2 bases from V and 0 from J; bases not matched to a gene: 5. CDR1 is SGHRS and CDR2 is YFSETQ in the germline V gene. The CDR3 region has the DNA TGCGCCAGCAGCTTCGGCGGGACTACCTCCTACGAGCAGTACTTC. It specifies CASSFGGTTSYEQYF. Combining the CDR3 with reference TRBV5-1 and TRBJ2-7 gives the whole variable domain KAGVTQTPRYLIKTRGQQVTLSCSPISGHRSVSWYQQTPGQGLQFLFEYFSETQRNKGNFPGRFSGRQFSNSRSEMNVSTLELGDSALYLCASSFGGTTSYEQYFGPGTRLTVT.

This clonotype was detected many times. This CDR3 is CASSSDRGQQFF. DNA of the CDR3: TGTGCCAGCAGCTCCGACAGGGGGCAGCAGTTCTTC. V is TRBV7-8 and J is TRBJ2-1; 10 bases are a match to TRBD1. The length of the CDR3 is 12 residues. Germline V gene lookup returns CDR1 SGHVS and CDR2 FQNEAQ. V was clipped by 4 bases and J by 11 bases; unmatched bases: 2.

This rearrangement joins TRBV7-2 to TRBJ2-1; D perhaps matches TRBD1 (5 bases). CDR3 length equals 15 residues. Per the germline V gene, CDR1 is SGHTA and CDR2 is FQGNSA. The V end was cut by 0 bases, the J end by 8 bases, with 14 bases between. The CDR3 DNA is TGTGCCAGCAGCTTAGCGCAGGGTCGTTTCCATGAGCAGTTCTTC. Translating it yields CASSLAQGRFHEQFF.

This chain uses TRBV6-2 or TRBV6-3 with TRBJ1-4, with a possible D match to TRBD1 (6 bases). This CDR3 has 15 amino acids. V shed 4 bases and J shed 3 bases, with 12 bases lying between them. Per the germline V gene, CDR1 is MNHEY and CDR2 is SVGEGT. CDR3 sequence reads: CASSSSGAPNEKLFF. DNA for the CDR3: TGTGCCAGCAGTTCCTCGGGGGCTCCTAATGAAAAACTGTTTTTT.

The sample holds many counts of this clonotype. CDR3 sequence reads: CASSLATSGRAGSEQYF. CDR3 nucleotides: TGCGCCAGCAGCTTGGCCACTAGCGGGAGGGCCGGATCTGAGCAGTACTTC. V gene TRBV5-1 combines with J gene TRBJ2-7, with 13 bases that match TRBD2. J gave up 7 bases and V 0 bases, and 10 bases lay outside the gene matches. This CDR3 comprises 17 residues. Germline V gene lookup returns CDR1 SGHRS and CDR2 YFSETQ.

This clonotype has ten or more counts. The chain joins TRBV20-1 to TRBJ1-1; D may be TRBD1 (5 bases). The germline gives CDR1 DFQATT, CDR2 SNEGSKA (reference sequence). The CDR3 has 12 residues. Trimming stripped 7 bases from V and 1 base from J, with 10 bases between. In nucleotides, the CDR3 is TGCAGTGGCCGGGGGGGGAACACTGAAGCTTTCTTT. Translating it yields CSGRGGNTEAFF.

This clonotype was counted at least ten times. V gene TRBV20-1 combines with J gene TRBJ2-2; 12 bases are shared with TRBD2. Germline values: CDR1 DFQATT, CDR2 SNEGSKA (reference sequence). V was clipped by 1 base and J by 3 bases; unmatched bases: 6. The CDR3 consists of 17 residues. The DNA for the CDR3 is TGCAGTGCTAGAGTTTGGCTAGCGGGAGGGCACACCGGGGAGCTGTTTTTT. Its translation: CSARVWLAGGHTGELFF.

Here the CDR3 reads CASSPNRLAGEQFF. Here the CDR3 DNA reads TGTGCCAGCAGCCCTAATCGACTAGCCGGTGAGCAGTTCTTC. V gene TRBV7-2 combines with J gene TRBJ2-1, with TRBD2 matching over 7 bases. Germline CDR1 SGHTA, CDR2 FQGNSA. Trimming cost V 5 bases and J 9 bases; bases outside gene matches: 10. This CDR3 region has 14 residues.

Regarding this clonotype: A read error may be the cause here, since a much bigger clone is one base away. The chain combines TRBV29-1 with TRBJ2-7, with a possible D match to TRBD2 (6 bases). The V gene's germline CDR1 is SQVTM and CDR2 ANQGSEA. This CDR3 spans 13 amino acids. V was cut by 7 bases and J by 3 bases, with 16 bases left in between. The CDR3 spells CSARDSHRYEQYF. The DNA for the CDR3 is TGCAGCGCTCGGGACTCCCACCGCTACGAGCAGTACTTC.